This T cell receptor (beta chain) was identified during a study of cytomegalovirus exposure and HLA in healthy donors. Turning to this clone: Its antigen is unknown.

The PCR was carried out with 60 Vbeta primers and 13 Jbeta primers. TCRdb's copy holds only in-frame clones and misses some; the assay was immunoSEQ multiplex PCR. In all, the sample yields around 48,000 clones. Study outcomes and limitations: Sequencing probably produced one cluster of sequence variants that were highly shared. V- and J-gene trimming of TCR beta was linked (in a later analysis) to a missense DCLRE1C variant. Productive rates of about 87% or about 30% were seen for most TCR beta V segments in an earlier analysis. As immune exposure information, only CMV serostatus was available.

From germline, CDR1 is MDHEN and CDR2 SYDVKM. With 3 bases removed from V and 3 bases from J, the gap between germline ends came to 9 bases. The CDR3 consists of 14 residues. The sequenced sample was PBMCs. The rearrangement uses TRBV28 and TRBJ1-5; D ambiguous. This receptor was taken from a female donor in good health and CMV-seronegative. The CDR3 spells CASSFESHNQPQHF. In DNA, the CDR3 is TGTGCCAGCAGTTTCGAGAGCCACAATCAGCCCCAGCATTTT.